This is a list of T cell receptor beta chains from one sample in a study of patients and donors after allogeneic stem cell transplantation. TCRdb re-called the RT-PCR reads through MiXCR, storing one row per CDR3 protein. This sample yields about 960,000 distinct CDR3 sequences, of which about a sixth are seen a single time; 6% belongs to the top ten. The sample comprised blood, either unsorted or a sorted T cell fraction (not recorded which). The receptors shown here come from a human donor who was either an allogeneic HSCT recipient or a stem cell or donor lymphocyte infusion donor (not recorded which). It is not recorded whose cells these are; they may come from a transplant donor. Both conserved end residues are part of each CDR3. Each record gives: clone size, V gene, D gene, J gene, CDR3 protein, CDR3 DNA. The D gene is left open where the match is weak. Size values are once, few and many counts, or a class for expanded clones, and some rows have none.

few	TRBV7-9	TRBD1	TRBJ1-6	CASSHLKDRLNSPLHF	TGTGCCAGCAGCCACTTAAAGGACAGGCTTAATTCACCCCTCCACTTT
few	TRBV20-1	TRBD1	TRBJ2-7	CSVPLQGAYEQYF	TGCAGTGTCCCCCTGCAGGGGGCTTACGAGCAGTACTTC
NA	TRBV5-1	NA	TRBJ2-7	CASSPPPATGAYEQYF	TGCGCCAGCAGCCCACCACCAGCGACCGGAGCCTACGAGCAGTACTTC
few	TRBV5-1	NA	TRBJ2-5	CASSEPRIETQYF	TGCGCCAGCAGCGAACCCAGGATTGAGACCCAGTACTTC
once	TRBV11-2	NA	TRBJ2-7	CASSLDLGQLFYEQYF	TGTGCCAGCAGCTTAGATCTTGGACAGTTATTTTACGAGCAGTACTTC
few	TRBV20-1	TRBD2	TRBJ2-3	CSARGGYTDTQYF	TGCAGTGCTAGGGGGGGGTACACAGATACGCAGTATTTT
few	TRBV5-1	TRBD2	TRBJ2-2	CASSHRVAGSTGELFF	TGCGCCAGCAGCCACCGGGTAGCGGGGAGCACCGGGGAGCTGTTTTTT
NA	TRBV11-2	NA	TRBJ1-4	CASSFSSGRKLFF	TGTGCCAGCAGCTTTTCCTCGGGACGGAAACTGTTTTTT
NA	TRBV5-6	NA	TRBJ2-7	CASSVLQGLDYEQYF	TGTGCCAGCAGCGTCCTACAGGGATTGGACTACGAGCAGTACTTC
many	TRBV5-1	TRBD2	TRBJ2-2	CASSLAGDTGELFF	TGTGCCAGCAGCCTAGCGGGGGACACCGGGGAGCTGTTTTTT
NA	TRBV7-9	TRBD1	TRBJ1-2	CASSRGDRASGYTF	TGTGCCAGCAGCCGCGGGGACAGGGCTAGTGGCTACACCTTC
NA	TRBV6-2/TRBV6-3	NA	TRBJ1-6	CASSYDQSFSYNSPLHF	TGTGCCAGCAGTTACGACCAGAGCTTCTCCTATAATTCACCCCTCCACTTT
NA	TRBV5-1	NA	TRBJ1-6	CASSLEGVTYNSPLHF	TGCGCCAGCAGCTTGGAAGGGGTCACCTATAATTCACCCCTCCACTTT
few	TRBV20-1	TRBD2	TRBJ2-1	CSGRLAGNNEQFF	TGCAGTGGCAGACTAGCGGGGAACAATGAGCAGTTCTTC
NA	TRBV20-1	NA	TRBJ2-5	CSASVGQSQETQYF	TGCAGTGCTTCGGTGGGGCAAAGCCAAGAGACCCAGTACTTC
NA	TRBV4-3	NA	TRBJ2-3	CASSQLGMDTQYF	TGCGCCAGCAGCCAACTGGGGATGGATACGCAGTATTTT
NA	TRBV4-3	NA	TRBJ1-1	CASSRSTGGVPEAFF	TGCGCCAGCAGCCGGTCGACTGGAGGAGTCCCTGAAGCTTTCTTT
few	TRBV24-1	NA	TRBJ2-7	CATSDSFEQYF	TGTGCCACCAGTGATTCCTTCGAGCAGTACTTC
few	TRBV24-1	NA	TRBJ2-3	CATSDRFTDTQYF	TGTGCCACCAGTGACAGATTCACAGATACGCAGTATTTT
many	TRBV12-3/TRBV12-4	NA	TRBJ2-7	CASSLAVGSYEQYF	TGTGCCAGCAGTTTAGCGGTGGGATCCTACGAGCAGTACTTC
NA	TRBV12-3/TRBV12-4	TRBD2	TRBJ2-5	CASRTGLAGSETQYF	TGTGCCAGCAGGACCGGACTAGCGGGGAGTGAGACCCAGTACTTC
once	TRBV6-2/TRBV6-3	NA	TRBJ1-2	CASSYQGPYYGYTF	TGTGCCAGCAGTTACCAGGGGCCCTACTATGGCTACACCTTC
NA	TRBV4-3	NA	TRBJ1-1	CASSQDRGWNTEAFF	TGCGCCAGCAGCCAAGATCGGGGTTGGAACACTGAAGCTTTCTTT
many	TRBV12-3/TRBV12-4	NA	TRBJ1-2	CASSLRTVYGYTF	TGTGCCAGCAGTTTAAGGACGGTCTATGGCTACACCTTC
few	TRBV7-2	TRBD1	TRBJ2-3	CASSARDRGGDTQYF	TGTGCCAGCAGCGCCCGGGACAGGGGAGGAGATACGCAGTATTTT
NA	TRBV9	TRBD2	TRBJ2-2	CASSVVAGGPTGELFF	TGTGCCAGCAGCGTAGTAGCGGGGGGGCCCACCGGGGAGCTGTTTTTT
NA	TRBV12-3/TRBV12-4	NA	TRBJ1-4	CASGGSRDEKLFF	TGTGCCAGCGGGGGGTCCCGGGATGAAAAACTGTTTTTT
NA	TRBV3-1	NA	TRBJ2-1	CASSQGSSRTQEQFF	TGTGCCAGCAGCCAAGGCTCCTCGCGGACCCAAGAGCAGTTCTTC
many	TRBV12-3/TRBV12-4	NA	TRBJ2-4	CASSLGGENIQYF	TGTGCCAGCAGTTTAGGGGGCGAAAACATTCAGTACTTC
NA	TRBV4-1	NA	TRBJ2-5	CASSQAVSQETQYF	TGCGCCAGCAGCCAAGCAGTCAGCCAAGAGACCCAGTACTTC
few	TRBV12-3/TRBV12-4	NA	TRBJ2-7	CASSAQGGEQYF	TGTGCCAGCAGCGCGCAGGGGGGCGAGCAGTACTTC